The entry below describes one TCR beta chain. Methods used by the authors: Reference gene primers were amplified, and this amplification served to estimate nucleated cell counts. Generated by immunoSEQ multiplex PCR, the TCRdb table keeps only in-frame clones and is missing some. The DNA was the basis for D and trimming; V, J and clone size are from that table. Of some 200,000 clones in the sample, roughly 85% were seen once. This specimen comes from a study of blood T cell repertoires in COVID-19. Across the whole study: Researchers got acute and convalescent COVID-19 samples from the United States, Italy and Spain. PBMCs, B-cell-depleted T cells, or T cells were the source of the cDNA or gDNA that made up the material.

The Seattle patients joined while their infection was active and were tracked longitudinally afterward. This CDR3 is built from 18 residues. CDR1 and CDR2 from the germline V gene are LGHDT and YNNKEL (reference sequence). V lost 0 bases and J lost 4; bases outside the gene matches: 14. The chain uses TRBV3-1 (or the pseudogene TRBV3-2) and TRBJ1-2, with 7 bases identical to TRBD1. The specimen sequenced was peripheral blood. This clonotype originated in an older woman with COVID-19, enrolled during active disease. The CDR3 nucleotides read TGTGCCAGCAGCCAAGAAGGCAGGGGGACAACTTGGGCCTATGGCTACACCTTC. It encodes CASSQEGRGTTWAYGYTF.